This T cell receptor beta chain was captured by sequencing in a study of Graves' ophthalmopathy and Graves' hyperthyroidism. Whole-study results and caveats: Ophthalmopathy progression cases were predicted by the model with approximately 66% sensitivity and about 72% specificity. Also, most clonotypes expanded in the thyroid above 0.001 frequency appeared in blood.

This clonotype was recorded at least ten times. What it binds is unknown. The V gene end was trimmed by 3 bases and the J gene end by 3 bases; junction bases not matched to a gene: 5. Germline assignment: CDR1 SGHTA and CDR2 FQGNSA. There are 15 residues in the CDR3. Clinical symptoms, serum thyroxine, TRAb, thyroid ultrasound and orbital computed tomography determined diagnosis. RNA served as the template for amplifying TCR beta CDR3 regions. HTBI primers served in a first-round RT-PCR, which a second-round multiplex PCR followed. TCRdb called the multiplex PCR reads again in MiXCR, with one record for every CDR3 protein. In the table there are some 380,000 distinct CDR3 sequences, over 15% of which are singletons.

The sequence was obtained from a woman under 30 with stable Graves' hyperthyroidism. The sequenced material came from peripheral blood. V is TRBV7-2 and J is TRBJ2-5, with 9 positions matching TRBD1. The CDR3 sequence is CASSLDRGSEETQYF. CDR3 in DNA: TGTGCCAGCAGCTTGGACAGGGGTAGTGAAGAGACCCAGTACTTC.